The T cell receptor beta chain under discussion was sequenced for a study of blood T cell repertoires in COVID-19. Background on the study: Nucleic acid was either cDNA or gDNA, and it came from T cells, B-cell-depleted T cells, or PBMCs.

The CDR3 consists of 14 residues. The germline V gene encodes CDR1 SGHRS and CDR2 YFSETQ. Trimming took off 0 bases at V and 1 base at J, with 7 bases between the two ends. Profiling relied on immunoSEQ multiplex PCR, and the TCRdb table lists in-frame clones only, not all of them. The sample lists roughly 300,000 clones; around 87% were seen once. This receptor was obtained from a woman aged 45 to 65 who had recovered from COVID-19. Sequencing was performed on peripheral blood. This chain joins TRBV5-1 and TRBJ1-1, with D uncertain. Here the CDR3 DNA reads TGCGCCAGCAGCTTGGGGGCTGGGAACACTGAAGCTTTCTTT. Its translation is CASSLGAGNTEAFF.